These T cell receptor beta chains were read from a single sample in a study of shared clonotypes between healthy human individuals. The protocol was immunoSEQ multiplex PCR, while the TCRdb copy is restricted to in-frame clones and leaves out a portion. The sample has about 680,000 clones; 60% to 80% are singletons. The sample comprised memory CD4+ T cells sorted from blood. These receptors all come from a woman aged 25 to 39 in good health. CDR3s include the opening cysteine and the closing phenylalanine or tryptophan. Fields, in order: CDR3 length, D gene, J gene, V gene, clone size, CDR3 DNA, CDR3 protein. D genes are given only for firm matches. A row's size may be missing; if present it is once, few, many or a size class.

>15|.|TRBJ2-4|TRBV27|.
TGTGCCAGCAGTTTAGGGGGATTGGCCAAAAACATTCAGTACTTC
CASSLGGLAKNIQYF
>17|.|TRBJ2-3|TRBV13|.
TGTGCCAGCAGCTTGGGGTTCGGTGGGACTAGCACAGATACGCAGTATTTT
CASSLGFGGTSTDTQYF
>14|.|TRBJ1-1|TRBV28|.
TGTGCCAGCAGTTTAATACCCGGGAACACTGAAGCTTTCTTT
CASSLIPGNTEAFF
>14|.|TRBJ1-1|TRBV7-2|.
TGTGCCAGCAGCATGACAGCGGATTCCACTGAAGCTTTCTTT
CASSMTADSTEAFF
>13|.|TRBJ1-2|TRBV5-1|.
TGCGCCAGCAGCTTGTCTGGTTTCGATGGCTACACCTTC
CASSLSGFDGYTF
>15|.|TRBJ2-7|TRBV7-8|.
TGTGCCAGCAGCTACGGAGGGACCAGCTCCTACGAGCAGTACTTC
CASSYGGTSSYEQYF
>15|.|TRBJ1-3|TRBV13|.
TGTGCCAGCAGCTTAGATCGGGGGGCTGGAAACACCATATATTTT
CASSLDRGAGNTIYF
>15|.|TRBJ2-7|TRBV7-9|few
TGTGCCAGCAGCGAAGACAGTTACAACTCCTACGAGCAGTACTTC
CASSEDSYNSYEQYF
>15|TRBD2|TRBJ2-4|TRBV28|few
TGTGCCAGCAGTTCAGCGGGAGGGTCGGTAAACATTCAGTACTTC
CASSSAGGSVNIQYF
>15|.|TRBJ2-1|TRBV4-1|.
TGCGCCAGCAGCCTACTTTCCACACTGGGGAATGAGCAGTTCTTC
CASSLLSTLGNEQFF
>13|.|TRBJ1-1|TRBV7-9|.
TGTGCCAGCAGTTCCGGGGGGACCACTGAAGCTTTCTTT
CASSSGGTTEAFF
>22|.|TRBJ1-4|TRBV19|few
TGTGCCAGTAGTATCGGCGCAGGGTTCCCGGGTGTACTTTCCTCGGAGGATGAAAAACTGTTTTTT
CASSIGAGFPGVLSSEDEKLFF
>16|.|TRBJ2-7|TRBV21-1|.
TGTGCCAGCAGCAAAGAAGACGAGACTAGCGGGACCGAGCAGTACTTC
CASSKEDETSGTEQYF
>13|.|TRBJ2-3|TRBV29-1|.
TGCAGCGACGTGAGACTCGGGACAGATACGCAGTATTTT
CSDVRLGTDTQYF
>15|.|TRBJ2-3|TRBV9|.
TGTGCCAGCAGCCCTGAGGGGTCCCGCACAGATACGCAGTATTTT
CASSPEGSRTDTQYF
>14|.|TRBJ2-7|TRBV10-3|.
TGTGCCATCAGTGAGGCCCGGGATACCTACGAGCAGTACTTC
CAISEARDTYEQYF
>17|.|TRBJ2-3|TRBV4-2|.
TGTGCCAGCAGCCAAGGTCCCCTCGAGCAGAGCCCCGGTACGCAGTATTTT
CASSQGPLEQSPGTQYF
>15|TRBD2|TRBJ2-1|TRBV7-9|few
TGTGCCAGCAGCCCAATAGCGGGGCCAACGCGTGAGCAGTTCTTC
CASSPIAGPTREQFF
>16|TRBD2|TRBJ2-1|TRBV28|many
TGTGCCAGCAGTTTGTCGAAGGGACTAGCGGGAGAGGGGCAGTTCTTC
CASSLSKGLAGEGQFF
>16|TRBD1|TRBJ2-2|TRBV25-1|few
TGTGCCAGCAGTGAAAGAGGGACAGCGAACACCGGGGAGCTGTTTTTT
CASSERGTANTGELFF
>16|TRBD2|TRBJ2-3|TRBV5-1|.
TGCGCCAGCAGCTTGGCGGCCGGGAGGGCCTCAGATACGCAGTATTTT
CASSLAAGRASDTQYF
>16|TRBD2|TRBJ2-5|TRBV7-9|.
TGTGCCAGCAGCTGGACTAGCGGGACTTATCGGGAGACCCAGTACTTC
CASSWTSGTYRETQYF
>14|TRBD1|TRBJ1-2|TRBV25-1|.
TGTGCCAGCAGTAGGGGGACAGGGGGGAACGGCTACACCTTC
CASSRGTGGNGYTF
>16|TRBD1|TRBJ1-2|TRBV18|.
TGTGCCAGCTCACCACCTGGGACAGGAGCGGTAGATGGCTACACCTTC
CASSPPGTGAVDGYTF
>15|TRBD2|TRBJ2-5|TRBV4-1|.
TGCGCCAGCAGCCAAGTGACTAGCGGTCAAGAGACCCAGTACTTC
CASSQVTSGQETQYF
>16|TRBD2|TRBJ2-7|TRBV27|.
TGTGCCAGCAGATCACGCGGGACTAGCGGGTCCCACGAGCAGTACTTC
CASRSRGTSGSHEQYF
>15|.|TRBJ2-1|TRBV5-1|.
TGCGCCAGCAGCCCGTCGTGGAGCTCCTACAATGAGCAGTTCTTC
CASSPSWSSYNEQFF
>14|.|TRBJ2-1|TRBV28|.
TGTGCCAGCAGTTTACCGGGACAAGTCCATGAGCAGTTCTTC
CASSLPGQVHEQFF
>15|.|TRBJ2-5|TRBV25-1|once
TGTGCCAGCAGTGAAAACAAGGCCTACCAAGAGACCCAGTACTTC
CASSENKAYQETQYF
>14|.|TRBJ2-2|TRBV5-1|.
TGCGCCAGCAGCTTGGCTCGGGTTGCCGGGGAGCTGTTTTTT
CASSLARVAGELFF
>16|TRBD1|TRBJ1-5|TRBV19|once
TGTGCCAGTACCCAAACAGGGGTTGGTAGCAATCAGCCCCAGCATTTT
CASTQTGVGSNQPQHF
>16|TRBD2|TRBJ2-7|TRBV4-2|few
TGTGCCAGCAGCCAATCGGGTGGAGGCGGGAGCCACGAGCAGTACTTC
CASSQSGGGGSHEQYF
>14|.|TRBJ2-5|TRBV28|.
TGTGCCAGCAGTTTCCAGCGGCAATCAGAGACCCAGTACTTC
CASSFQRQSETQYF
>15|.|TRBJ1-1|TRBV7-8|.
TGTGCCAGCAGCTTAGCTTCGGGGTGGAACACTGAAGCTTTCTTT
CASSLASGWNTEAFF
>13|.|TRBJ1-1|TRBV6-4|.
TGTGCCAGCAGTGAGGAGGAGGACACTGAAGCTTTCTTT
CASSEEEDTEAFF
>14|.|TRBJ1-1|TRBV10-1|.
TGCGCCAGCAGTGAGAGTAGACATTACACTGAAGCTTTCTTT
CASSESRHYTEAFF
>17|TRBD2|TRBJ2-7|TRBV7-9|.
TGTGCCAGCAGCTCCCGGGGGGGGCGGGAGGTCTCCTACGAGCAGTACTTC
CASSSRGGREVSYEQYF
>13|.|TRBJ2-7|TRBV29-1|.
TGCAGCGTTGAACGTTATACCACGGGCGAGCAGTACTTC
CSVERYTTGEQYF
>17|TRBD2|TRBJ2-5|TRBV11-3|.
TGTGCCAGCAGCTTAGGACGACTAGCGGGGCCACAAGAGACCCAGTACTTC
CASSLGRLAGPQETQYF
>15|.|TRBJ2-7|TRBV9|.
TGTGCCAGCAGCGTAGTTCCAGGTACCTCCTACGAGCAGTACTTC
CASSVVPGTSYEQYF
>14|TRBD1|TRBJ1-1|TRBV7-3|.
TGTGCCAGCAGACAGGGGGCGTCGGACACTGAAGCTTTCTTT
CASRQGASDTEAFF
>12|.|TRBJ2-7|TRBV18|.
TGTGCCAGCTCACCAAGTTTGTACGAGCAGTACTTC
CASSPSLYEQYF
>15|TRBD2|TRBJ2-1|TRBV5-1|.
TGCGCCAGCAGCGCCGGACTAGCGGAGTACAATGAGCAGTTCTTC
CASSAGLAEYNEQFF
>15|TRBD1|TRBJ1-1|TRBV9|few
TGTGCCAGCAGCGTAGCTCCCACAGGGGGCACTGAAGCTTTCTTT
CASSVAPTGGTEAFF
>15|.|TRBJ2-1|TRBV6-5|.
TGTGCCAGCAGTACGCGGCCCAGTGAGGGGAATGAGCAGTTCTTC
CASSTRPSEGNEQFF
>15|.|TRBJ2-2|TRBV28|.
TGTGCCAGCAGTACCCCGGGGCCGGCGTCCGGGGAGCTGTTTTTT
CASSTPGPASGELFF
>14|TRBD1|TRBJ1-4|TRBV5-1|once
TGCGCCAGCAGCCAGGGACAGCTTAATGAAAAACTGTTTTTT
CASSQGQLNEKLFF